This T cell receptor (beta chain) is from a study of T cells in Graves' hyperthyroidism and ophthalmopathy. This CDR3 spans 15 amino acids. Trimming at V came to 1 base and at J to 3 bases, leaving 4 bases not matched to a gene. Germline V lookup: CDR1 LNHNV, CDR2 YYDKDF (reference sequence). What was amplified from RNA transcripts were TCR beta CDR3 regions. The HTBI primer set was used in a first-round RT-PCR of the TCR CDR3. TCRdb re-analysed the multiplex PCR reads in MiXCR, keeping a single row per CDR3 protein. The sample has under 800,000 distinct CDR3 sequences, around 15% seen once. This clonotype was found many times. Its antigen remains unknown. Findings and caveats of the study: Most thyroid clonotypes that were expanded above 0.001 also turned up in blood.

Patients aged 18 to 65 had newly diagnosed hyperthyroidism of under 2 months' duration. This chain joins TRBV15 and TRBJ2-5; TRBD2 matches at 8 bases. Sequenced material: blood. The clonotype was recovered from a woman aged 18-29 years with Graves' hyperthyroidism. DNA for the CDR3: TGTGCCACCAGCAGAGCCCGGGGGGGGAAAGAGACCCAGTACTTC. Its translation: CATSRARGGKETQYF.